Described below is a single T cell receptor (beta chain) sequence and its context. At one end, the junction sequence differs from germline, possibly due to a read error. The V gene's germline CDR1 is DFQATT and CDR2 SNEGSKA (reference sequence). The CDR3 spans 12 residues. These data belong to a study of T cells in Graves' hyperthyroidism and ophthalmopathy. RNA transcripts were the template for amplifying TCR beta CDR3 regions. Using the HTBI primer set, a first-round RT-PCR was run on the TCR CDR3. TCRdb re-called the multiplex PCR reads through MiXCR, storing one row per CDR3 protein. Here the sample spans nearly 750,000 distinct CDR3 sequences, approximately 40% being singletons.

V usage is TRBV20-1 and J usage is TRBJ2-5; 15 positions agree with TRBD2. The clonotype was recovered from a middle-aged woman with Graves' hyperthyroidism. The sample consisted of blood. CDR3 nucleotides: TGCAGTACCGGACTAGCGGGAGGGCCGAAGGACTTC. Translation gives CSTGLAGGPKDF.